The rows below give T cell receptor beta chains drawn from one sample of a study of cytomegalovirus exposure and HLA in healthy donors. Assay used: immunoSEQ multiplex PCR; TCRdb lists only in-frame clones, some missing. The sample holds 120,000 or so clones; nearly 80% are singletons and the top ten take just under 6.5%. The specimen was PBMCs. These receptors were obtained from a woman in her thirties or forties in good health and CMV-seronegative. CDR3s include the opening cysteine and the closing phenylalanine or tryptophan. The D gene is left open where the match is weak. The listing skips clone size in some rows; elsewhere it reads once, few, many or a size class.

>TRBV18|-|TRBJ2-3|TRBD2|18
TGTGCCAGCTCACCACGGCGGGAGGGGCCCAGGAGCACAGATACGCAGTATTTT
CASSPRREGPRSTDTQYF
>TRBV7-2|-|TRBJ2-5|-|14
TGTGCCAGCAGCCCGAGACGGACTCAAGAGACCCAGTACTTC
CASSPRRTQETQYF
>TRBV6-1|-|TRBJ1-1|TRBD1|14
TGTGCCAGCAGGGTAGACAGGGGTAACACTGAAGCTTTCTTT
CASRVDRGNTEAFF
>TRBV10-1|-|TRBJ2-1|-|18
TGCGCCAGCAGCGAGGGGGTTTGGGCTAGCGGCACCTACAATGAGCAGTTCTTC
CASSEGVWASGTYNEQFF
>TRBV6-1|once|TRBJ1-2|-|15
TGTGCCAGCAGTGAAGCGTACATATATAACTATGGCTACACCTTC
CASSEAYIYNYGYTF
>TRBV19|-|TRBJ2-7|TRBD1|18
TGTGCCAGTAGTATCCGAGGGACAGGAGGGCGCAATTCCTACGAGCAGTACTTC
CASSIRGTGGRNSYEQYF
>TRBV10-2|-|TRBJ2-7|TRBD1|15
TGCGCCAGCAGTGACCCGGGACAGGGGATCCACGAGCAGTACTTC
CASSDPGQGIHEQYF
>TRBV5-8|few|TRBJ2-7|TRBD1|15
TGTGCCAGCAGCTTGGGGGGGACAGGCGGCTACGAGCAGTACTTC
CASSLGGTGGYEQYF
>TRBV28|-|TRBJ1-1|TRBD1|13
TGTGCCAGCAGTCGGACAGGGACTACTGAAGCTTTCTTT
CASSRTGTTEAFF
>TRBV6-1|-|TRBJ1-2|TRBD1|15
TGTGCAGTCAATGACCCTGCGGGACAGGGGTATGGCTACACCTTC
CAVNDPAGQGYGYTF
>TRBV21-1|-|TRBJ2-7|-|15
TGTGCCAGCTGCTCCGGGACAGGGTGGATCGACGAGCAGTACTTC
CASCSGTGWIDEQYF
>TRBV7-2|-|TRBJ2-1|-|14
TGTGCCAGCAGCTTAGGGGGCTGGGGCAATGAGCAGTTCTTC
CASSLGGWGNEQFF
>TRBV11-3|-|TRBJ2-1|-|17
TGTGCCAGCAGTCCCAACAGGTCCCTACCCTCCTACAATGAGCAGTTCTTC
CASSPNRSLPSYNEQFF
>TRBV28|-|TRBJ2-7|-|12
TGTGCCAGCAGTTTACAGGGCTACGAGCAGTACTTC
CASSLQGYEQYF
>TRBV28|-|TRBJ1-2|TRBD1|16
TGTGCCAGCAGTTTTCCTCCAGGGGACAGGGAAGCGAGCTACACCTTC
CASSFPPGDREASYTF
>TRBV21-1|-|TRBJ2-1|-|19
TGTGCCAGCAGCAAAAAAGAAACGCGGGGGCATGTCTCCTACAATGAGCAGTTCTTC
CASSKKETRGHVSYNEQFF
>TRBV4-3|-|TRBJ1-5|TRBD1|14
TGCGCCAGCAGCCCCTACAGGGGTCTACAGCCCCAGCATTTT
CASSPYRGLQPQHF
>TRBV4-1|-|TRBJ2-7|-|13
TGCGCCAGCAGCTCACAAGTATCCTACGAGCAGTACTTC
CASSSQVSYEQYF
>TRBV19|few|TRBJ2-7|TRBD1|14
TGTGCCAGTAGTGCCGGACAGGGCTTAGTGGAGCAGTACTTC
CASSAGQGLVEQYF
>TRBV5-6|-|TRBJ2-3|TRBD2|14
TGTGCCAGCAGCCCTGGGACTAGCGGGAGCTCGCAGTATTTT
CASSPGTSGSSQYF
>TRBV5-1|-|TRBJ1-1|TRBD1|13
TGCGCCAGCAGCTTTGACAGGGACACTGAAGCTTTCTTT
CASSFDRDTEAFF
>TRBV5-1|-|TRBJ1-4|-|15
TGCGCCAGCAGCTTTCTCGGGATCTCGAATGAAAAACTGTTTTTT
CASSFLGISNEKLFF
>TRBV6-5|-|TRBJ1-5|-|14
TGTGCCAGCAGACCCGATAGGATTAGCGATCCCCAGCATTTT
CASRPDRISDPQHF
>TRBV4-1|-|TRBJ2-3|TRBD2|16
TGCGCCAGCAGCCAGCCTCTAGCGGGAGTCCGAGATACGCAGTATTTT
CASSQPLAGVRDTQYF
>TRBV19|-|TRBJ1-1|-|13
TGTGCCAGTAGTAGTTCGGCTGCGGTTGAAGCTTTCTTT
CASSSSAAVEAFF
>TRBV2|-|TRBJ1-3|TRBD1|16
TGTGCCAGCAGAAGCGACAGGGGGCTCTCCGGAAACACCATATATTTT
CASRSDRGLSGNTIYF
>TRBV15|-|TRBJ2-7|-|14
TGTGCCACCAGCAGAGATCGAAATATCGGCGGGCAGTACTTC
CATSRDRNIGGQYF
>TRBV28|-|TRBJ2-3|TRBD1|15
TGTGCCAGCAGTGCGTCCGGGACAGCCACAGATACGCAGTATTTT
CASSASGTATDTQYF
>TRBV4-1|once|TRBJ2-7|-|15
TGCGCCAGCAGCCAAGATATCTACCTCTCCTACGAGCAGTACTTC
CASSQDIYLSYEQYF
>TRBV5-1|few|TRBJ2-2|TRBD2|19
TGCGCCAGCAGCTCATCCTCTAGCGGAAGGATATGGAACACCGGGGAGCTGTTTTTT
CASSSSSSGRIWNTGELFF
>TRBV2|-|TRBJ2-7|-|12
TGTGCCAGCAGCGGACACACGTACGAGCAGTACTTC
CASSGHTYEQYF
>TRBV19|-|TRBJ2-3|TRBD1|15
TGTGCCAGTAGTATGTGGGCAGGGGGCGCGGATACGCAGTATTTT
CASSMWAGGADTQYF
>TRBV6-5|-|TRBJ2-5|-|12
TGTGCCAGCAGTCGACGAGGGGAGACCCAGTACTTC
CASSRRGETQYF
>TRBV27|-|TRBJ2-1|TRBD1|14
TGTGCCAGCAGTGACAGGGTGAGGGGCAATGAGCAGTTCTTC
CASSDRVRGNEQFF
>TRBV5-1|-|TRBJ1-1|TRBD1|13
TGCGCCAGCAGCCGTGGACAGGACACTGAAGCTTTCTTT
CASSRGQDTEAFF
>TRBV7-2|few|TRBJ2-1|-|13
TGTGCCAGCAGCTTAGGAGCACTCGGGGAGCAGTTCTTC
CASSLGALGEQFF
>TRBV27|-|TRBJ2-2|TRBD2|14
TGTGCCAGCACCCTAGCGGGTCTCACCGGGGAGCTGTTTTTT
CASTLAGLTGELFF
>TRBV4-3|-|TRBJ2-2|-|15
TGCGCCAGCAGCCAAGAACAGGGTTGGACCGGGGAGCTGTTTTTT
CASSQEQGWTGELFF
>TRBV10-3|-|TRBJ2-3|-|12
TGTGCCATCAGTGAGCCGAGGGATACGCAGTATTTT
CAISEPRDTQYF
>TRBV28|-|TRBJ2-3|-|12
TGTGCCACCGGCGGGGTGGCAGATACGCAGTATTTT
CATGGVADTQYF
>TRBV7-2|few|TRBJ2-7|-|13
TGTGCCAGCAGCCGACTGGGCTCCTACGAGCAGTACTTC
CASSRLGSYEQYF
>TRBV5-1|-|TRBJ2-3|-|14
TGCGCCAGCAGCGCCACCGGGAGCACAGATACGCGGTATTTT
CASSATGSTDTRYF
>TRBV28|once|TRBJ1-4|-|14
TGTGCCAGCAGCCGGGAGGGGTGGGATGAAAAACTGTTTTTT
CASSREGWDEKLFF
>TRBV6-4|-|TRBJ2-2|-|13
TGTGCCAGCAGTGCTCTAGGCACCGGGGAGCTGTTTTTT
CASSALGTGELFF
>TRBV28|few|TRBJ2-1|-|14
TGTGCCAGCAGTTTAGCGGGCACGGGAAATGAGCAGTTCTTC
CASSLAGTGNEQFF
>TRBV5-1|once|TRBJ2-7|-|14
TGCGCCAGCAGCCCAAGCCCCCTAACCTACGAGCAGTACTTC
CASSPSPLTYEQYF
>TRBV7-3|-|TRBJ1-1|TRBD1|14
TGTGCCAGCAGCCCAACAGGGGAATTAACTGAAGCTTTCTTT
CASSPTGELTEAFF
>TRBV21-1|-|TRBJ1-2|-|23
TGTGCCAGCAGCAAGGAAAGTCCGGAAACGTGTGTACGCCGGGACAGGGGCCACTATGGCTACACCTTC
CASSKESPETCVRRDRGHYGYTF
>TRBV5-1|-|TRBJ2-3|TRBD2|17
TGCGCCAGCGGACCTGGGACTAGCGGCACCACTTTCGATACGCAGTATTTT
CASGPGTSGTTFDTQYF
>TRBV4-3|few|TRBJ1-5|-|18
TGCGCCAGCAGCCAAGACTGGGACATAAGGGCGCCCAATCAGCCCCAGCATTTT
CASSQDWDIRAPNQPQHF
>TRBV29-1|-|TRBJ2-1|TRBD1|17
TGCAGCGTTTGCGTCCCAGGGGGCGGTGGATCACACAATGAGCAGTTCTTC
CSVCVPGGGGSHNEQFF
>TRBV29-1|-|TRBJ2-5|TRBD1|15
TGCAGCGTTTCTAATAACAGGGGCGACGGAGAGACCCAGTACTTC
CSVSNNRGDGETQYF
>TRBV4-2|-|TRBJ2-5|TRBD2|17
TGTGCCAGCAGCCAACGTACTAGCGGGGACCACCCCGAGACCCAGTACTTC
CASSQRTSGDHPETQYF
>TRBV4-1|-|TRBJ1-1|-|14
TGCGCCAGCAGCCAAGGACGACAGGAAGGGGGTGCTTTCTTT
CASSQGRQEGGAFF
>TRBV28|-|TRBJ2-3|-|13
TGTGCCAGCACCTCACTAAGCACAGATACGCAGTATTTT
CASTSLSTDTQYF